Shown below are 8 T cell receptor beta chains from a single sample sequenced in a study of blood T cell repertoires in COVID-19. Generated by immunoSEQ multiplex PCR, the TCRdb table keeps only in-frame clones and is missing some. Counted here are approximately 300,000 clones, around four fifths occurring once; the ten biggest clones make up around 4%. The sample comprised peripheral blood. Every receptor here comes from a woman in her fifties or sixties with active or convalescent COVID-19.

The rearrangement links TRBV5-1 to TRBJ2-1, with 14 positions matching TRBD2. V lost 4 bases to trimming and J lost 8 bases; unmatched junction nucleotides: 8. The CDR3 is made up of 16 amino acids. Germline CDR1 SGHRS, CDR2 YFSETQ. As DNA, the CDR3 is TGCGCCAGCAGCGTCGGACTAGCGGGAGGTGGGGATGAGCAGTTCTTC. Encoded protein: CASSVGLAGGGDEQFF.

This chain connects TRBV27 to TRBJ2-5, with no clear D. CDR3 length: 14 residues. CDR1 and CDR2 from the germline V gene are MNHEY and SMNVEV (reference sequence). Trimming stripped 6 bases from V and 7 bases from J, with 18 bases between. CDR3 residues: CASRPTRSRGTQYF. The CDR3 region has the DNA TGTGCCAGCAGGCCCACCCGTAGTCGAGGGACCCAGTACTTC.

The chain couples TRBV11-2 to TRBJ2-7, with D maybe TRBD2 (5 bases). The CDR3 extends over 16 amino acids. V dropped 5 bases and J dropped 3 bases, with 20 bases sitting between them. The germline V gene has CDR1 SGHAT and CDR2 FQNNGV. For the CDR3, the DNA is TGTGCCAGCAGCGCCCAGAACGGGGAGTTCGGCTACGAGCAGTACTTC. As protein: CASSAQNGEFGYEQYF. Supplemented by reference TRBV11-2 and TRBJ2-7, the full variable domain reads EAGVAQSPRYKIIEKRQSVAFWCNPISGHATLYWYQQILGQGPKLLIQFQNNGVVDDSQLPKDRFSAERLKGVDSTLKIQPAKLEDSAVYLCASSAQNGEFGYEQYFGPGTRLTVT.

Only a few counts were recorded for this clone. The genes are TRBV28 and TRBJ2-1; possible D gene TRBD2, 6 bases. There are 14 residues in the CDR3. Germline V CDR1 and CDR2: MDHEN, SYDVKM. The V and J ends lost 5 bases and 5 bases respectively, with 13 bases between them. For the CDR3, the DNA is TGTGCCAGCAGTCAAGCGGGCCCCAACAATGAGCAGTTCTTC. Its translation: CASSQAGPNNEQFF. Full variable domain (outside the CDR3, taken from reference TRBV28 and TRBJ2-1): DVKVTQSSRYLVKRTGEKVFLECVQDMDHENMFWYRQDPGLGLRLIYFSYDVKMKEKGDIPEGYSVSREKKERFSLILESASTNQTSMYLCASSQAGPNNEQFFGPGTRLTVL.

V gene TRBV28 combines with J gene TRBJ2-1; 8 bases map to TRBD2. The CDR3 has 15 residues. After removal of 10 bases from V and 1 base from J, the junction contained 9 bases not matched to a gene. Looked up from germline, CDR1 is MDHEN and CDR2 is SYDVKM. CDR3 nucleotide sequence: TGTGCCATCCAAGCGGGAGTCCATTCCTACAATGAGCAGTTCTTC. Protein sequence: CAIQAGVHSYNEQFF.

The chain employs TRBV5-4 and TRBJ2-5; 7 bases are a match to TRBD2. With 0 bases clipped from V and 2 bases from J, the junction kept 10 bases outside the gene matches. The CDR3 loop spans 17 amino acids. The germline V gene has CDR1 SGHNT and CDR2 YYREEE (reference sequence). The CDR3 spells CASSLALGSGPQETQYF. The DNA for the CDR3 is TGTGCCAGCAGCTTGGCCTTGGGTAGCGGGCCTCAAGAGACCCAGTACTTC.

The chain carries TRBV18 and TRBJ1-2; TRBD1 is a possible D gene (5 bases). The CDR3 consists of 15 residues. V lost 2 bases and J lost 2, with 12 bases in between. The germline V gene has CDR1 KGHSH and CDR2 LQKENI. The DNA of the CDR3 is TGTGCCAGCTCACCAGAACAGGCCTCCAACTATGGCTACACCTTC. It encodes CASSPEQASNYGYTF.

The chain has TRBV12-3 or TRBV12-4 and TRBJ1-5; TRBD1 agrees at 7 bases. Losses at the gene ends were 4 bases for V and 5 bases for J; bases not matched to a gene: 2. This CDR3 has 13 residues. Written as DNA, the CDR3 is TGTGCCAGCAGTTCACAGGGGCATCAGCCCCAGCATTTT. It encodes CASSSQGHQPQHF.